These 25 T cell receptor beta chains came from one sample sequenced in a study of PD-1 and CTLA-4 blockade in melanoma. The table came from immunoSEQ multiplex PCR; TCRdb's copy has only in-frame clones and leaves some out. The sample holds fewer than 35,000 clones, 88% seen once. This specimen was CD8+ T cells from peripheral blood, taken from a patient given anti-PD-1 treatment. The source is a human donor with melanoma.

The CDR3 is CASSLNWGVEEKLFF. In DNA form, the CDR3 reads TGCGCCAGCAGCTTGAACTGGGGGGTTGAAGAAAAACTGTTTTTT. The chain links TRBV5-1 to TRBJ1-4; D may be TRBD1 (5 bases). V was clipped by 1 base and J by 8 bases, with 15 bases between them. The CDR3 contains 15 residues. Germline-derived CDR1 and CDR2 are SGHRS and YFSETQ.

This chain joins TRBV9 and TRBJ2-3; no firm D call. The germline V gene has CDR1 SGDLS and CDR2 YYNGEE. The CDR3 sequence is 12 residues long. Trimming cost V 0 bases and J 6 bases, with 5 bases left between them. The CDR3 sequence is CASSVGADTQYF. For the CDR3, the DNA is TGTGCCAGCAGCGTAGGGGCTGATACGCAGTATTTT.

This sequence joins TRBV18 and TRBJ1-5, with D unclear. The CDR3 runs to 14 residues. Trimming pared 1 base from V and 6 bases from J, leaving 10 bases between. Per germline, CDR1 KGHSH and CDR2 LQKENI. The CDR3 protein is CASSPRAGGQPQHF. Here the CDR3 DNA reads TGTGCCAGCTCACCACGTGCCGGAGGTCAGCCCCAGCATTTT. The full variable domain, completed using reference TRBV18 and TRBJ1-5, is NAGVMQNPRHLVRRRGQEARLRCSPMKGHSHVYWYRQLPEEGLKFMVYLQKENIIDESGMPKERFSAEFPKEGPSILRIQQVVRGDSAAYFCASSPRAGGQPQHFGDGTRLSIL.

The rearrangement joins TRBV4-2 to TRBJ1-2; D is ambiguous. Germline-derived CDR1 and CDR2 are LGHNA and YNFKEQ. The V end lost 8 bases, the J end lost 6 bases, and 7 bases lay between the germline ends. CDR3 length equals 10 residues. Here the CDR3 reads CASGENGYTF. The CDR3 bases are TGTGCCAGCGGGGAGAATGGCTACACCTTC.

The gene calls are TRBV13 and TRBJ2-3, with 9 bases that match TRBD2. Trimming cost V 4 bases and J 4 bases; bases outside gene matches: 9. Germline CDR1 and CDR2: PRHDT and FYEKMQ (reference sequence). CDR3 size: 16 residues. CDR3 amino acids: CASSSFTSGRSDTQYF. The CDR3 nucleotides read TGTGCCAGCAGCTCCTTTACTAGCGGGCGGTCAGATACGCAGTATTTT.

The rearrangement uses TRBV28 and TRBJ2-1; 11 bases agree with TRBD2. V shed 5 bases and J 3 bases; nucleotides not matched to a gene: 3. CDR1 and CDR2 from the germline V gene are MDHEN and SYDVKM. The CDR3 totals 15 residues. The CDR3 spells CASSGTSGYYNEQFF. In DNA form, the CDR3 reads TGTGCCAGCAGTGGGACTAGCGGTTACTACAATGAGCAGTTCTTC.

The rearrangement uses TRBV28 and TRBJ1-5, with TRBD1 as a possible D gene (5 bases). V dropped 3 bases and J dropped 9 bases, with 21 bases sitting between them. Looked up from germline, CDR1 is MDHEN and CDR2 is SYDVKM. This CDR3 spans 16 amino acids. CDR3 DNA sequence: TGTGCCAGCAGTTTCCAAACCAAAGGGGTCAGGCGGCCCCAGCATTTT. Its translation is CASSFQTKGVRRPQHF. The full variable domain, in which reference TRBV28 and TRBJ1-5 provide the parts outside the CDR3, is DVKVTQSSRYLVKRTGEKVFLECVQDMDHENMFWYRQDPGLGLRLIYFSYDVKMKEKGDIPEGYSVSREKKERFSLILESASTNQTSMYLCASSFQTKGVRRPQHFGDGTRLSIL.

The rearrangement uses TRBV2 and TRBJ2-7, with 9 bases matching TRBD1. The CDR3 sequence is 13 residues long. Per the germline V gene, CDR1 is SNHLY and CDR2 is FYNNEI. The ends lost 6 bases at V and 7 bases at J; junction bases unmatched: 7. This CDR3 is CASRGGDRVEQYF. The CDR3 DNA follows: TGTGCCAGCAGGGGAGGGGACAGGGTAGAGCAGTACTTC.

The CDR3, as DNA: TGTGCCAGCAGCTTAGGGGTAGGGGGCGCCGAAGCTTTCTTT. Residues: CASSLGVGGAEAFF. The V gene is TRBV13, the J gene TRBJ1-1, with 7 bases aligning to TRBD1. After removal of 0 bases from V and 8 bases from J, the junction contained 6 bases not matched to a gene. CDR1 and CDR2 from the germline V gene are PRHDT and FYEKMQ (reference sequence). There are 14 residues in the CDR3.

The CDR3, as DNA: TGCGCCAGCAGCCAAGACCGCGGCTACGAGCAGTACTTC. It specifies CASSQDRGYEQYF. The V gene is TRBV4-3, the J gene TRBJ2-7; D ambiguous. Trimming cost V 0 bases and J 3 bases, with 6 bases left between them. CDR3 length: 13 amino acids. Per germline, CDR1 LGHNA and CDR2 YSLEER.

The V and J genes are TRBV27 and TRBJ2-7; the D gene is possibly TRBD1 (6 bases). The CDR3 runs 15 residues. The V gene's germline CDR1 is MNHEY and CDR2 SMNVEV (reference sequence). V was pared by 1 base and J by 4 bases, with 14 bases between. CDR3 protein: CASSLWQDSTYEQYF. The CDR3 DNA follows: TGTGCCAGCAGTTTATGGCAGGACAGTACTTACGAGCAGTACTTC.

The rearrangement joins TRBV5-6 to TRBJ1-4; D gene unclear. V was pared by 0 bases and J by 6 bases, with 6 bases between. Germline V gives CDR1 SGHDT, CDR2 YYEEEE. CDR3 length: 13 amino acids. Written as DNA, the CDR3 is TGTGCCAGCAGCTTGGTGAGTGATGAAAAACTGTTTTTT. Translated: CASSLVSDEKLFF.

The chain links TRBV27 to TRBJ1-5; a possible D gene is TRBD1 (5 bases). V gave up 7 bases and J gave up 2 bases, with 6 bases separating them. The germline gives CDR1 MNHEY, CDR2 SMNVEV (reference sequence). The CDR3 totals 12 residues. The CDR3 loop reads CASTTGNQPQHF. As DNA, the CDR3 is TGTGCCAGCACGACAGGCAATCAGCCCCAGCATTTT.

The chain couples TRBV4-3 to TRBJ1-1; maybe TRBD1 (6 bases). Trimming took 4 bases from V and 5 from J, leaving 11 bases between them. The CDR3 runs to 13 residues. Germline assignment: CDR1 LGHNA and CDR2 YSLEER. CDR3 loop: CASSPGASTEAFF. CDR3 in DNA: TGCGCCAGCAGCCCGGGGGCGAGTACTGAAGCTTTCTTT.

The J gene is TRBJ2-3, the V gene TRBV28; a possible D gene is TRBD2 (6 bases). CDR1 is MDHEN and CDR2 is SYDVKM in the germline V gene. The CDR3 runs 12 residues. V lost 5 bases to trimming and J lost 8 bases, with 11 bases between them. CDR3 nucleotides: TGTGCCAGCAGTCTCCGGGAGTTTACGCAGTATTTT. This codes for CASSLREFTQYF.

The chain carries TRBV28 and TRBJ2-5, with D maybe TRBD1 (7 bases). Germline V gene lookup returns CDR1 MDHEN and CDR2 SYDVKM. The CDR3 runs to 16 residues. Trimming pared 4 bases from V and 5 bases from J, leaving 20 bases between. The CDR3 nucleotides are TGTGCCAGCAGTTCTTGGGGTGGAGGGGGCGAGGAGACCCAGTACTTC. It encodes CASSSWGGGGEETQYF.

This rearrangement joins TRBV6-1 to TRBJ2-7, with 11 bases lining up with TRBD1. There are 15 residues in the CDR3. Germline CDR1 and CDR2: MNHNS and SASEGT. V shed 1 base and J 4 bases; nucleotides not matched to a gene: 3. CDR3 in DNA: TGTGCCAGCAGTGAAGGGGGACAGGGGGAGTACGAGCAGTACTTC. This codes for CASSEGGQGEYEQYF.

This chain connects TRBV4-1 to TRBJ2-7, with D perhaps matching TRBD2 (5 bases). V shed 1 base and J shed 7 bases, with 11 bases lying between them. The CDR3 is 13 residues long. CDR1 is MGHRA, CDR2 YSYEKL, per germline. CDR3: CASSQGLRGEQYF. DNA for the CDR3: TGCGCCAGCAGCCAAGGACTAAGAGGGGAGCAGTACTTC.

This chain links TRBV5-1 with TRBJ1-6; 9 nucleotides line up with TRBD1. The germline gives CDR1 SGHRS, CDR2 YFSETQ. This CDR3 contains 15 residues. The V and J ends lost 7 bases and 9 bases, in that order; junction bases with no gene match: 11. This CDR3 reads CASREMGQGGSPLHF. The CDR3 DNA reads as TGCGCCAGCCGTGAGATGGGACAGGGAGGTTCACCCCTCCACTTT. The whole variable domain, remainder taken from reference TRBV5-1 and TRBJ1-6, is KAGVTQTPRYLIKTRGQQVTLSCSPISGHRSVSWYQQTPGQGLQFLFEYFSETQRNKGNFPGRFSGRQFSNSRSEMNVSTLELGDSALYLCASREMGQGGSPLHFGNGTRLTVT.

This chain connects TRBV5-4 to TRBJ1-4; D uncertain. CDR1 SGHNT and CDR2 YYREEE come from the germline V gene (reference sequence). V lost 0 bases and J 3 bases, leaving 9 bases between the germline ends. CDR3 length equals 15 residues. The CDR3 coding sequence is TGTGCCAGCAGCTTGGGTGCAGAGCCTAATGAAAAACTGTTTTTT. Translated, it gives CASSLGAEPNEKLFF.

The J gene is TRBJ1-5, the V gene TRBV7-6, with D possibly TRBD1 on 5 matching bases. Per germline, CDR1 SGHVS and CDR2 FNYEAQ. V was cut by 5 bases and J by 7 bases, with 15 bases left in between. This CDR3 has 14 amino acids. The CDR3 region has the DNA TGTGCCAGCAGCAAAGGGGTTTATGGACAGCCCCAGCATTTT. It codes for CASSKGVYGQPQHF.

The V gene is TRBV6-2 or TRBV6-3, the J gene TRBJ1-5, with D uncertain. Per the germline V gene, CDR1 is MNHEY and CDR2 is SVGEGT. Trimming stripped 6 bases from V and 1 base from J, with 7 bases between. CDR3 size: 13 residues. The DNA of the CDR3 is TGTGCCAGCAGCCACGGGAGCAATCAGCCCCAGCATTTT. Translating it yields CASSHGSNQPQHF.

The rearrangement joins TRBV7-9 to TRBJ1-3; weak D call: TRBD1 (6 bases). Trimming pared 5 bases from V and 4 bases from J, leaving 18 bases between. The CDR3 sequence is 16 residues long. Per germline, CDR1 SEHNR and CDR2 FQNEAQ (reference sequence). The CDR3 nucleotides are TGTGCCAGCAGCACCACAACAGGGAGGTCGGGAAACACCATATATTTT. Residues: CASSTTTGRSGNTIYF.

The chain joins TRBV30 to TRBJ2-7, with 7 bases aligning to TRBD1. Losses at the gene ends were 5 bases for V and 2 bases for J; bases not matched to a gene: 6. Per germline, CDR1 GTSNPN and CDR2 SVGIG (reference sequence). The CDR3 runs 13 residues. The DNA of the CDR3 is TGTGCCTGGTCAGACAGGGCTACCTACGAGCAGTACTTC. This codes for CAWSDRATYEQYF. The full variable domain, in which reference TRBV30 and TRBJ2-7 provide the parts outside the CDR3, is SQTIHQWPATLVQPVGSPLSLECTVEGTSNPNLYWYRQAAGRGLQLLFYSVGIGQISSEVPQNLSASRPQDRQFILSSKKLLLSDSGFYLCAWSDRATYEQYFGPGTRLTVT.

The chain employs TRBV27 and TRBJ2-7; tentative D call: TRBD1 (6 bases). The germline V gene has CDR1 MNHEY and CDR2 SMNVEV (reference sequence). Between the trimmed V and J ends, which lost 6 bases and 5 bases, there was a span of 8 bases. The CDR3 length is 11 residues. CDR3 coding DNA: TGTGCCAGCAGCAGGGGACACGAGCAGTACTTC. As protein: CASSRGHEQYF.